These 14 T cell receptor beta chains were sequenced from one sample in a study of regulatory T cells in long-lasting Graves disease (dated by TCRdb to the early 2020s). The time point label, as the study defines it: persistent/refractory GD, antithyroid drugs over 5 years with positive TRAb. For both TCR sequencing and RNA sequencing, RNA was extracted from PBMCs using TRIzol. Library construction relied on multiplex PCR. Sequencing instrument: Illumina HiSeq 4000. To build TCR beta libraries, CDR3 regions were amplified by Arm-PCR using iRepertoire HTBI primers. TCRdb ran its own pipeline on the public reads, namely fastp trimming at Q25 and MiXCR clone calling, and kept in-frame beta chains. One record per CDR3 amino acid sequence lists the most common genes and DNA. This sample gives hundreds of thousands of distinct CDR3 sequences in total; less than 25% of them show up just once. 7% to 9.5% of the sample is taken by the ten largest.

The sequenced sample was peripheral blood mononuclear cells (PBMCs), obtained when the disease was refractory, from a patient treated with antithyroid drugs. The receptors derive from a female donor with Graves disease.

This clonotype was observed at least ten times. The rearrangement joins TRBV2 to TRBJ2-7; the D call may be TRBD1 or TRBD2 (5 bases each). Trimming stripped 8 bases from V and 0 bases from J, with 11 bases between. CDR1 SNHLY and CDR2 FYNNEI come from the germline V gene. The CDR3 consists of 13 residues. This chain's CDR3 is CASHRDGSYEQYF. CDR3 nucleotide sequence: TGTGCCAGCCACCGGGACGGCTCCTACGAGCAGTACTTC.

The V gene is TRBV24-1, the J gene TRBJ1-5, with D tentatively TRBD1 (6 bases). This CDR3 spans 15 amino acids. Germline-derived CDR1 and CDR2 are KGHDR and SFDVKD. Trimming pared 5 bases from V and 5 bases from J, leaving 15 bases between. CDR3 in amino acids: CATSATGRMDQPQHF. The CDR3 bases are TGTGCCACCAGTGCTACAGGGCGAATGGATCAGCCCCAGCATTTT.

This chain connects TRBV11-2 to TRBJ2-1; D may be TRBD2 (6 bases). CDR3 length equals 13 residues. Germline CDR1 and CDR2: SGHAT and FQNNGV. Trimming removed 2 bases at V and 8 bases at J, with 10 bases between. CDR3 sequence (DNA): TGTGCCAGCAGCTTATATGCTAGCGATGAGCAGTTCTTC. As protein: CASSLYASDEQFF.

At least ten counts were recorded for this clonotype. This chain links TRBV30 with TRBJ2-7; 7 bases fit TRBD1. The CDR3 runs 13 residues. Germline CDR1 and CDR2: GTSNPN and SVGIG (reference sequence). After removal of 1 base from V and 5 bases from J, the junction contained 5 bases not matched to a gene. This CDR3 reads CAWSGQGPHEQYF. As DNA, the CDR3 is TGTGCCTGGAGTGGACAGGGCCCCCACGAGCAGTACTTC.

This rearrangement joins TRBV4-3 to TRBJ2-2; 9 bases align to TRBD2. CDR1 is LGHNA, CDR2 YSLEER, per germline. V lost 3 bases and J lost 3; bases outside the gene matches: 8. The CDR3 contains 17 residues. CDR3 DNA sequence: TGCGCCAGCAGCCACTTTAGCGGGAGCGGGTACACCGGGGAGCTGTTTTTT. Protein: CASSHFSGSGYTGELFF.

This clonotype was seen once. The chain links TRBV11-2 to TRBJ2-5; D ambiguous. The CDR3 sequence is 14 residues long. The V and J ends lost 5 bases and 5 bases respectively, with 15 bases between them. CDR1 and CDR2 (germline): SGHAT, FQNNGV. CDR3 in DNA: TGTGCCAGCAGCCGTACACACGCGGCGGAGACCCAGTACTTC. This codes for CASSRTHAAETQYF. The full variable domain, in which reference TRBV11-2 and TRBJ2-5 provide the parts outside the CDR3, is EAGVAQSPRYKIIEKRQSVAFWCNPISGHATLYWYQQILGQGPKLLIQFQNNGVVDDSQLPKDRFSAERLKGVDSTLKIQPAKLEDSAVYLCASSRTHAAETQYFGPGTRLLVL.

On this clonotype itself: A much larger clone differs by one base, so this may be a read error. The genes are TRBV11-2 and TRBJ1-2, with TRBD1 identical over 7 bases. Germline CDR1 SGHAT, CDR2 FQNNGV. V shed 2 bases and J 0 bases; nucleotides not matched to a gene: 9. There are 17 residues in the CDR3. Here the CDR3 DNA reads TGTGCCAGCAGCTTAACCAAGGGGGCACCCACTAACTATGGCTACACCTTC. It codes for CASSLTKGAPTNYGYTF.

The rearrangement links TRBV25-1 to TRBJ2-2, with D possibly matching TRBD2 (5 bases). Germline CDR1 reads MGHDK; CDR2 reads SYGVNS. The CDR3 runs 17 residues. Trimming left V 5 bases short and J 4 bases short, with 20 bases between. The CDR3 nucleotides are TGTGCCAGCAGTCCATCACGCGGAGGCTACTCCACCGGGGAGCTGTTTTTT. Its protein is CASSPSRGGYSTGELFF.

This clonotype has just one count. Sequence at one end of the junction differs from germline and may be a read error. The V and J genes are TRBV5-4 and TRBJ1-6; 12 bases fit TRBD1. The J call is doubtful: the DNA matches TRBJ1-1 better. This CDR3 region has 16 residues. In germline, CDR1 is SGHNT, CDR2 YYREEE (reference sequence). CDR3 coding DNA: TGTGCCAGCAGCTGGGAGGGACAGGGGGCTTACACTAAAGCTTTCTTT. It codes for CASSWEGQGAYTKAFF.

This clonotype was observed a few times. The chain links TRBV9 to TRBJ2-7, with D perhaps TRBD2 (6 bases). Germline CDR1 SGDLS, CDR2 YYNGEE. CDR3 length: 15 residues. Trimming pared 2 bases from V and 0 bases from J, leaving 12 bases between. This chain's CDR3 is CASSVGWGDSYEQYF. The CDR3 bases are TGTGCCAGCAGCGTGGGTTGGGGGGACTCCTACGAGCAGTACTTC.

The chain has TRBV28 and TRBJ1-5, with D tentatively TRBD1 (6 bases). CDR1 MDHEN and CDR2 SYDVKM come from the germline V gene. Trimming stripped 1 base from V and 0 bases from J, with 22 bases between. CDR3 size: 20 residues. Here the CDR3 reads CASSLLPPGAGAYSNQPQHF. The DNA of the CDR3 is TGTGCCAGCAGTTTATTACCCCCAGGGGCAGGGGCTTATAGCAATCAGCCCCAGCATTTT.

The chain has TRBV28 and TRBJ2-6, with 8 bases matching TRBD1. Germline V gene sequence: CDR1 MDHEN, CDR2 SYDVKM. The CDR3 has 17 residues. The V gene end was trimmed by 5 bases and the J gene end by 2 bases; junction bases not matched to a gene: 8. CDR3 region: CASSSSFRGPGANVLTF. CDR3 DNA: TGTGCCAGCAGTAGCTCCTTCAGGGGGCCTGGGGCCAACGTCCTGACTTTC.

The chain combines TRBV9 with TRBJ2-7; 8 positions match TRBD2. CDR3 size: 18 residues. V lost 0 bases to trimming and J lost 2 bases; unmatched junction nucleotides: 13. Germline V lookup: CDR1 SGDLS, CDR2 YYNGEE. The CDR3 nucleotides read TGTGCCAGCAGCGTAGATCCCTATCGGGAGGGGGTAACCTACGAGCAGTACTTC. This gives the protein CASSVDPYREGVTYEQYF.

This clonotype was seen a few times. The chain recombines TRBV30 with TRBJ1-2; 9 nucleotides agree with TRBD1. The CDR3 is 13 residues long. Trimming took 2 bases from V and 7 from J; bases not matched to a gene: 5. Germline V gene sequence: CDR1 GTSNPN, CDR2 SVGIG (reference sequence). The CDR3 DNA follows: TGTGCCTGGAGTCGTGGGACAGGGTTTGGCTACACCTTC. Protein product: CAWSRGTGFGYTF.